These T cell receptor beta chains were read from a single sample in a study of shared clonotypes between healthy human individuals. Libraries were prepared by immunoSEQ multiplex PCR; TCRdb keeps only in-frame clonotypes and omits some of them. Counted here are about a million clones, about 74% occurring once; the ten biggest clones make up nearly 1.5%. The source material was memory CD4+ T cells sorted from blood. The receptors originated from a man aged 18 to 35 in good health. Each CDR3 is given with its conserved first and last residue. Each record gives: V gene, clone size, J gene, D gene, CDR3 protein, CDR3 DNA. D genes are given only for firm matches. Expanded clones get a size class; other rows say once, few or many, or leave the size out.

TRBV4-3	.	TRBJ1-3	.	CASSQDSWGNSGNTIYF	TGCGCCAGCAGCCAAGATAGTTGGGGGAACTCTGGAAACACCATATATTTT
TRBV5-4	.	TRBJ1-6	.	CASSANTESNSPLHF	TGTGCCAGCAGCGCAAATACAGAGTCTAATTCACCCCTCCACTTT
TRBV10-2	.	TRBJ1-2	.	CASNPGPGYTF	TGCGCCAGCAACCCCGGGCCTGGCTACACCTTC
TRBV27	.	TRBJ1-5	.	CASSFGTNQPQHF	TGTGCCAGCAGTTTCGGGACCAATCAGCCCCAGCATTTT
TRBV7-3	.	TRBJ2-2	.	CASSSGTNTGELFF	TGTGCCAGCAGCTCCGGGACGAACACCGGGGAGCTGTTTTTT
TRBV6-6	.	TRBJ1-6	.	CASREPNSPLHF	TGTGCCAGCAGGGAACCTAATTCACCCCTCCACTTT
TRBV18	once	TRBJ2-7	.	CASSLQESYEQYF	TGTGCCAGCTCACTCCAGGAGAGCTACGAGCAGTACTTC
TRBV18	few	TRBJ1-5	TRBD1	CASSPVGQASSQPQHF	TGTGCCAGCTCACCGGTGGGACAGGCCTCTTCCCAGCCCCAGCATTTT
TRBV19	.	TRBJ2-2	.	CASSIGQGQGLFF	TGTGCCAGTAGTATAGGGCAGGGGCAGGGGCTGTTTTTT
TRBV7-2	.	TRBJ2-7	.	CASSPPGPRDWEQYF	TGTGCCAGCAGTCCACCCGGGCCTCGGGATTGGGAGCAGTACTTC
TRBV2	.	TRBJ1-2	TRBD1	CASSFRTGEGYTF	TGTGCCAGCAGTTTCCGGACAGGGGAGGGCTACACCTTC
TRBV9	.	TRBJ2-2	.	CASSVAGTTGELFF	TGTGCCAGCAGCGTAGCCGGGACAACCGGGGAGCTGTTTTTT
TRBV2	.	TRBJ1-3	.	CASETGIAGNTIYF	TGTGCCAGCGAGACAGGCATAGCGGGAAACACCATATATTTT
TRBV11-2	.	TRBJ2-7	.	CASSLVQGGSYEQYF	TGTGCCAGCAGCTTAGTCCAGGGCGGGTCCTACGAGCAGTACTTC
TRBV6-4	.	TRBJ1-2	.	CASSPSLGPYGYTF	TGTGCCAGCAGCCCGAGCTTGGGGCCCTATGGCTACACCTTC
TRBV5-8	.	TRBJ2-7	TRBD1	CASSPTGAIPYEQYF	TGTGCCAGCAGCCCGACAGGGGCGATACCCTACGAGCAGTACTTC
TRBV30	once	TRBJ2-7	.	CAWSVQWQESYEQYF	TGTGCCTGGAGTGTACAGTGGCAGGAATCCTACGAGCAGTACTTC
TRBV2	.	TRBJ1-6	.	CASSDGASPLHF	TGTGCCAGCAGTGATGGGGCTTCACCCCTCCACTTT
TRBV2	.	TRBJ2-2	.	CASRRQGGTGELFF	TGTGCCAGCCGTAGGCAGGGTGGCACCGGGGAGCTGTTTTTT
TRBV4-3	.	TRBJ1-6	TRBD1	CASSQGQGASPLHF	TGCGCCAGCAGCCAGGGACAGGGGGCTTCACCCCTCCACTTT
TRBV6-1	.	TRBJ2-6	TRBD1	CASSGGQGSPHVLTF	TGTGCCAGCAGTGGGGGACAGGGGTCACCACACGTCCTGACTTTC
TRBV7-8	.	TRBJ2-2	TRBD2	CASSQRWASGSHRGNTGELFF	TGTGCCAGCAGCCAAAGGTGGGCTAGCGGGAGCCACAGGGGAAACACCGGGGAGCTGTTTTTT
TRBV6-1	few	TRBJ1-2	TRBD1	CASSSGDRSYGYTF	TGTGCCAGCTCTTCTGGGGACAGGTCCTATGGCTACACCTTC
TRBV5-1	once	TRBJ1-4	TRBD1	CASSSLRQGGNEKLFF	TGCGCCAGCAGCTCCCTTCGACAGGGCGGAAATGAAAAACTGTTTTTT
TRBV27	.	TRBJ2-7	TRBD2	CASSPLIAGGGEQYF	TGTGCCAGCAGCCCCCTTATAGCGGGAGGGGGCGAGCAGTACTTC
TRBV7-7	.	TRBJ2-5	.	CASSAAGETQYF	TGTGCTAGCAGCGCCGCGGGAGAGACCCAGTACTTC
TRBV18	.	TRBJ2-7	.	CASSDLGVAGYEQYF	TGTGCCAGCTCCGATCTAGGGGTGGCGGGATACGAGCAGTACTTC
TRBV20-1	.	TRBJ1-1	.	CSAGLNLEAFF	TGCAGTGCTGGACTGAATCTTGAAGCTTTCTTT
TRBV7-7	.	TRBJ2-7	TRBD1	CASSLGTQGYEQYF	TGTGCTAGCAGCTTAGGAACACAGGGGTACGAGCAGTACTTC
TRBV30	.	TRBJ2-5	TRBD2	CAWGLATAVAQYF	TGTGCCTGGGGACTAGCGACGGCCGTGGCCCAGTACTTC
TRBV14	.	TRBJ1-6	.	CASSQAGTSSPLHF	TGTGCCAGCAGCCAAGCCGGGACAAGTTCACCCCTCCACTTT
TRBV28	.	TRBJ2-3	.	CASIWRRGEPFTQYF	TGTGCCAGCATCTGGCGGAGGGGAGAGCCATTTACGCAGTATTTT
TRBV5-1	few	TRBJ2-2	TRBD1	CASSPYLLDRVQAGGNTGELFF	TGCGCCAGCAGCCCGTACCTCCTAGACAGGGTCCAGGCCGGTGGGAACACCGGGGAGCTGTTTTTT
TRBV2	.	TRBJ1-1	TRBD1	CASIRDRGNTEAFF	TGTGCCAGCATTAGGGACAGGGGGAACACTGAAGCTTTCTTT
TRBV6-1	once	TRBJ2-7	TRBD2	CASSGTSGGSYEQYF	TGTGCCAGCAGTGGGACTAGCGGGGGATCCTACGAGCAGTACTTC
TRBV10-3	once	TRBJ2-1	TRBD2	CAISDRTSGRAGEQFF	TGTGCCATCAGTGATAGGACTAGCGGGAGGGCAGGTGAGCAGTTCTTC
TRBV4-1	once	TRBJ1-4	TRBD1	CASSQSRDSSNEKLFF	TGCGCCAGCAGCCAAAGCAGGGACAGCTCAAATGAAAAACTGTTTTTT
TRBV7-9	.	TRBJ2-7	.	CASSPGAVLGYEQYF	TGTGCCAGCAGCCCCGGCGCAGTGTTAGGGTACGAGCAGTACTTC
TRBV6-5	many	TRBJ1-5	.	CASSYGVNNQPQHF	TGTGCCAGCAGTTACGGGGTTAACAATCAGCCCCAGCATTTT
TRBV7-9	.	TRBJ1-2	.	CASSLDLSDGYTF	TGTGCCAGCAGCTTAGACTTGTCCGACGGCTACACCTTC
TRBV7-9	.	TRBJ2-3	TRBD2	CASSPRTSGPTDTQYF	TGTGCCAGCAGCCCTCGGACTAGCGGACCGACAGATACGCAGTATTTT
TRBV5-4	.	TRBJ2-7	TRBD1	CASRSDRGGEQYF	TGTGCCAGCAGGTCGGACAGGGGCGGGGAGCAGTACTTC
TRBV5-1	.	TRBJ2-7	TRBD2	CASSLVSSGGPYEQYF	TGCGCCAGCAGCTTGGTATCCAGCGGGGGCCCCTACGAGCAGTACTTC
TRBV19	.	TRBJ2-6	TRBD1	CASSSTGAGANVLTF	TGTGCCAGCAGTTCAACAGGGGCTGGGGCCAACGTCCTGACTTTC
TRBV12-2	.	TRBJ2-4	.	CASRLGTLGPTPIAKNIQYF	TGTGCAAGTCGCTTAGGGACGCTAGGGCCCACCCCTATAGCCAAAAACATTCAGTACTTC
TRBV5-1	.	TRBJ2-1	.	CASSLDGSSYNEQFF	TGCGCCAGCAGCTTGGACGGGAGCTCCTACAATGAGCAGTTCTTC
TRBV30	.	TRBJ1-4	.	CAWSSTRDKDEKLFF	TGTGCCTGGAGTTCGACTAGGGATAAGGATGAAAAACTGTTTTTT
TRBV19	.	TRBJ2-7	.	CASSTSGREQYF	TGTGCCAGTAGTACCTCTGGGAGGGAGCAGTACTTC
TRBV2	.	TRBJ2-1	.	CASVHNEQFF	TGTGCCAGCGTCCACAATGAGCAGTTCTTC
TRBV5-1	.	TRBJ2-2	.	CASSFSGTANTGELFF	TGCGCCAGCAGCTTCTCCGGGACCGCGAACACCGGGGAGCTGTTTTTT
TRBV30	.	TRBJ2-5	TRBD2	CAWGLAGVGEQYF	TGTGCCTGGGGACTAGCGGGAGTTGGTGAGCAGTACTTC
TRBV29-1	once	TRBJ2-3	.	CSLLEVRGTDTQYF	TGCAGCCTCCTCGAAGTGAGAGGCACAGATACGCAGTATTTT
TRBV28	few	TRBJ1-6	.	CASRPSSSYNSPLHF	TGTGCCAGCAGGCCAAGTAGCTCCTATAATTCACCCCTCCACTTT
TRBV7-2	.	TRBJ2-5	TRBD2	CASSPPLAGVQETQYF	TGTGCCAGCAGCCCCCCACTAGCGGGAGTCCAAGAGACCCAGTACTTC
TRBV6-1	.	TRBJ2-1	.	CASTLGGAGNEQFF	TGTGCCAGCACCTTAGGCGGGGCGGGCAATGAGCAGTTCTTC
TRBV7-2	.	TRBJ2-7	.	CASSTRGGAGHYEEQYF	TGTGCCAGCAGCACAAGAGGAGGGGCGGGCCACTACGAAGAGCAGTACTTC
TRBV9	.	TRBJ2-3	TRBD1	CASSVGGTGDKDTQYF	TGTGCCAGCAGCGTAGGTGGGACAGGGGATAAAGATACGCAGTATTTT